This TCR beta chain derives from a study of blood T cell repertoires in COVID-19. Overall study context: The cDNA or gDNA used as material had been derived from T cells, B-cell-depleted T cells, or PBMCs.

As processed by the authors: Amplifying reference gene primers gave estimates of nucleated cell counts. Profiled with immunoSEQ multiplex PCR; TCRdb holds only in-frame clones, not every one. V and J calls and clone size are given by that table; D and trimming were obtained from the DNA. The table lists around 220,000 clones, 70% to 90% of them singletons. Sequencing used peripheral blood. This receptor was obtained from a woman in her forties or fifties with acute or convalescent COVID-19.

The CDR3 region is CASSSATGLINEQYF. The CDR3 DNA reads TGCGCCAGCAGCTCGGCGACAGGGTTAATCAACGAGCAGTACTTC. V usage is TRBV5-1 and J usage is TRBJ2-7; the match to TRBD1 covers 7 bases. Per the germline V gene, CDR1 is SGHRS and CDR2 is YFSETQ. The V gene end was trimmed by 3 bases and the J gene end by 5 bases; junction bases not matched to a gene: 11. This CDR3 comprises 15 residues.